This TCR beta chain was identified in a study of memory CD8 T cells in hepatitis C reinfection. Repertoires were generated with immunoSEQ multiplex PCR, while TCRdb's copy carries only in-frame clones and drops some. The repertoire holds 35,000 to 50,000 clones, with roughly 90% as singletons. Whole-study findings and limits: Four or five donors were too few for definitive public clonotype conclusions.

Germline assignment: CDR1 WSHSY and CDR2 SAAADI. V shed 6 bases and J 8 bases; nucleotides not matched to a gene: 2. The CDR3 covers 12 residues. Time point indicated: peak reinfection, 3 to 8 weeks after reinfection detection. The sorted cells went straight to TCR sequencing with no prior in vitro expansion. This clone was counted only a few times. Its specificity is not known. Sequenced: naive CD8+ T cells sorted from blood. This receptor was taken from a man aged 18 to 30 with hepatitis C virus infection. The genes are TRBV10-2 and TRBJ2-1; TRBD2 matches 9 bases. CDR3 protein: CASSGLAYEQFF. CDR3 nucleotide sequence: TGCGCCAGCAGCGGACTAGCGTATGAGCAGTTCTTC.